This TCR beta chain was sequenced during a study of T cell repertoires in ileal Crohn's disease. Study-wide context: Median disease duration was approximately eight years; 35% smoked at surgery. The M6 sample came from neoterminal ileum during colonoscopy after surgery.

Profiling relied on immunoSEQ multiplex PCR, and the TCRdb table lists in-frame clones only, not all of them. The data hold tens of thousands of clones, with about 89% observed a single time. General study findings and limits: Sorted CD8 T cells held more high-frequency clones than CD4.

Regarding this clone: The antigen remains undetermined.

Time point indicated: neoterminal ileum biopsy at postoperative endoscopy, about 6 months after surgery. This CDR3 spans 15 amino acids. Germline lookup yields CDR1 SGHTA and CDR2 FQGNSA. J was trimmed by 1 base and V by 5 bases; bases with no gene match: 7. Source material: ileal tissue. This clonotype was sampled from an adult with Crohn's disease. V is TRBV7-2 and J is TRBJ1-2, with 7 bases lining up with TRBD1. The DNA of the CDR3 is TGTGCCAGCAGCGTCGAACAGGGGATTAACTATGGCTACACCTTC. Residues: CASSVEQGINYGYTF. The whole variable domain, filled in from reference TRBV7-2 and TRBJ1-2, reads GAGVSQSPSNKVTEKGKDVELRCDPISGHTALYWYRQSLGQGLEFLIYFQGNSAPDKSGLPSDRFSAERTGGSVSTLTIQRTQQEDSAVYLCASSVEQGINYGYTFGSGTRLTVV.